Following are 17 T cell receptor beta chains from one sample sequenced in a study of molecular identifiers for immune sequencing clone quantification (dated by TCRdb to the late 2010s). Receptor libraries were prepared by PCR. The data were produced on a NextSeq 500. TCRdb cleaned the public reads at Q25 with fastp, built clones with MiXCR and kept in-frame beta chains. CDR3 protein sequences are deduplicated, and each keeps its most common genes and DNA. A total of around 470,000 distinct CDR3 sequences appear in this sample, roughly 25% of them only once. In total, the top ten clones hold approximately 0.76% of the sample. The source material was naive CD8+ T cells from blood, with Jurkat cell RNA spiked in. The sample's cell subset or site label is to be understood as: FACS-sorted CD8+CD4-CCR7+CD45RA+ naive T cells. These receptor sequences come from a human donor in good health. Some libraries in this study had Jurkat cell RNA spiked in.

This chain connects TRBV6-2 or TRBV6-3 to TRBJ2-5; a weak D match, TRBD1 (6 bases). CDR3 length equals 14 residues. Germline V lookup: CDR1 MNHEY, CDR2 SVGEGT. The V end was cut by 6 bases, the J end by 2 bases, with 13 bases between. The CDR3 sequence is CASSQDRYQETQYF. The CDR3 nucleotides are TGTGCCAGCAGCCAGGACAGATATCAAGAGACCCAGTACTTC.

This clonotype was detected many times. The chain links TRBV7-9 to TRBJ1-1; TRBD1 might be the D (6 bases). Germline-derived CDR1 and CDR2 are SEHNR and FQNEAQ (reference sequence). CDR3 length: 14 amino acids. Between the trimmed V and J ends, which lost 0 bases and 4 bases, there was a span of 9 bases. CDR3 in DNA: TGTGCCAGCAGCTTAGCAGGGGGTGTCACTGAAGCTTTCTTT. Its translation: CASSLAGGVTEAFF.

A few counts support this clonotype. This chain joins TRBV5-6 and TRBJ2-7; 10 bases map to TRBD1. CDR3 size: 16 residues. V was pared by 4 bases and J by 5 bases, with 12 bases of the junction left unmatched. Germline values: CDR1 SGHDT, CDR2 YYEEEE. The CDR3 spells CASSPFPGQGSHEQYF. Here the CDR3 DNA reads TGTGCCAGCAGCCCGTTCCCGGGACAGGGGAGTCACGAGCAGTACTTC.

This clonotype was recorded many times. The chain carries TRBV7-6 and TRBJ1-1; the match to TRBD1 covers 7 bases. This CDR3 comprises 13 residues. V was clipped by 5 bases and J by 4 bases; unmatched bases: 4. Germline V gene lookup returns CDR1 SGHVS and CDR2 FNYEAQ. CDR3 in DNA: TGTGCCAGCAGCCGGGACAGCTTCACTGAAGCTTTCTTT. Protein: CASSRDSFTEAFF.

This clonotype was detected only once. V is TRBV5-1 and J is TRBJ2-7, with a weak D call TRBD1 (6 bases). Trimming removed 3 bases at V and 2 bases at J, with 18 bases between. From germline, CDR1 is SGHRS and CDR2 YFSETQ. This CDR3 is 16 amino acids long. CDR3 region: CASSYSGAPSTYEQYF. The CDR3 DNA follows: TGCGCCAGCAGCTACTCAGGGGCCCCGTCTACCTACGAGCAGTACTTC.

This clonotype was seen a handful of times. This chain joins TRBV10-3 and TRBJ2-5; no clear D gene. Germline V gene sequence: CDR1 ENHRY, CDR2 SYGVKD. V dropped 6 bases and J dropped 5 bases, with 16 bases sitting between them. This CDR3 region has 14 residues. The CDR3 DNA reads TGTGCCATCAGCGGACCTGGGATCGAGGAGACCCAGTACTTC. Its translation: CAISGPGIEETQYF.

This clonotype was detected many times. CDR3 in DNA: TGTGCCAGCAGCCCTTTGTTGTCCGGGGAGCTGTTTTTT. It encodes CASSPLLSGELFF. The V and J genes are TRBV9 and TRBJ2-2; D is unclear. Per germline, CDR1 SGDLS and CDR2 YYNGEE. The V gene lost 4 bases and the J gene lost 6 bases, with 10 bases spanning the gap. This CDR3 has 13 amino acids.

V gene TRBV12-3 or TRBV12-4 combines with J gene TRBJ1-1; perhaps TRBD1 as D (5 bases). The V end lost 6 bases, the J end lost 3 bases, and 14 bases lay between the germline ends. This CDR3 region has 14 residues. The CDR3 spells CASSFTVGDTEAFF. Written as DNA, the CDR3 is TGTGCCAGCAGCTTCACGGTGGGGGACACTGAAGCTTTCTTT.

This clonotype was seen a few times. The chain has TRBV4-3 and TRBJ1-1, with TRBD1 identical over 12 bases. CDR3 size: 17 residues. Unmatched junction bases numbered 8, after V lost 1 base and J lost 5 bases. CDR1 and CDR2 (germline): LGHNA, YSLEER. The CDR3 region is CASSQGDRGLVETEAFF. In DNA form, the CDR3 reads TGCGCCAGCAGCCAAGGGGACAGGGGGCTAGTGGAGACTGAAGCTTTCTTT.

This clonotype appeared many times. The rearrangement uses TRBV7-9 and TRBJ1-1, with a tentative D call TRBD1 (6 bases). CDR3 length: 14 amino acids. V was pared by 6 bases and J by 0 bases, with 11 bases between. The germline V gene encodes CDR1 SEHNR and CDR2 FQNEAQ (reference sequence). CDR3 nucleotides: TGTGCCAGCAGTTCGGACAGCTTGAACACTGAAGCTTTCTTT. This gives the protein CASSSDSLNTEAFF.

About this clonotype: The junction departs from the called germline gene at one end, perhaps through a read error. V and J are TRBV6-5 and TRBJ2-5; no definite D call. There are 13 residues in the CDR3. CDR1 is MNHEY, CDR2 SVGAGI, per germline. The CDR3 DNA reads as TGTGCCAGCAGTTACTCTCTGATCCAGACCCAGCACTTC. It codes for CASSYSLIQTQHF.

This clonotype was seen repeatedly, ten times or more. The CDR3 region has the DNA TGCGCCAGCATAGGAGGGACAGGACTATCTGGGGCCAACGTCCTGACTTTC. The encoded protein is CASIGGTGLSGANVLTF. This chain uses TRBV5-1 with TRBJ2-6; 8 positions agree with TRBD1. The CDR3 runs 17 residues. Germline assignment: CDR1 SGHRS and CDR2 YFSETQ. The ends lost 6 bases at V and 1 base at J; junction bases unmatched: 9. Looking up the rest from reference TRBV5-1 and TRBJ2-6 gives the full variable domain: KAGVTQTPRYLIKTRGQQVTLSCSPISGHRSVSWYQQTPGQGLQFLFEYFSETQRNKGNFPGRFSGRQFSNSRSEMNVSTLELGDSALYLCASIGGTGLSGANVLTFGAGSRLTVL.

The chain is built from TRBV5-8 and TRBJ2-3; TRBD1 is a possible D gene (6 bases). This CDR3 comprises 14 residues. The germline CDR1 and CDR2 sequences are SGHTS and YDEGEE. V gave up 4 bases and J gave up 4 bases, with 13 bases separating them. The CDR3 reads CASSPQGLADTQYF. The CDR3 nucleotides read TGTGCCAGCAGCCCACAGGGATTGGCAGATACGCAGTATTTT.

To note about this clonotype: Given a much more abundant clone one base away, this may be a read error. V is TRBV4-3 and J is TRBJ2-3, with 7 bases lining up with TRBD1. The germline V gene encodes CDR1 LGHNA and CDR2 YSLEER. J gave up 4 bases and V 3 bases, and 7 bases lay outside the gene matches. The CDR3 consists of 15 residues. CDR3 region: CASSHTGVRSDTQYF. In nucleotides, the CDR3 is TGCGCCAGCAGCCATACAGGGGTTCGCTCAGATACGCAGTATTTT.

This clonotype was observed a handful of times. V usage is TRBV9 and J usage is TRBJ2-5; 10 nucleotides line up with TRBD1. V was clipped by 3 bases and J by 5 bases; unmatched bases: 4. This CDR3 is built from 14 residues. The germline V gene has CDR1 SGDLS and CDR2 YYNGEE. CDR3: CASSETGGRETQYF. Written as DNA, the CDR3 is TGTGCCAGCAGCGAGACAGGGGGCCGGGAGACCCAGTACTTC. The full variable domain, with the rest looked up from reference TRBV9 and TRBJ2-5, is DSGVTQTPKHLITATGQRVTLRCSPRSGDLSVYWYQQSLDQGLQFLIQYYNGEERAKGNILERFSAQQFPDLHSELNLSSLELGDSALYFCASSETGGRETQYFGPGTRLLVL.

This clonotype showed up many times. This chain connects TRBV5-1 to TRBJ2-7, with 9 bases identical to TRBD2. After removal of 1 base from V and 2 bases from J, the junction contained 4 bases not matched to a gene. Germline lookup yields CDR1 SGHRS and CDR2 YFSETQ. This CDR3 is 15 amino acids long. The CDR3 loop reads CASSLSSGGTYEQYF. As DNA, the CDR3 is TGCGCCAGCAGCTTGAGTAGCGGGGGAACCTACGAGCAGTACTTC. The full variable domain, rest sourced from reference TRBV5-1 and TRBJ2-7, is KAGVTQTPRYLIKTRGQQVTLSCSPISGHRSVSWYQQTPGQGLQFLFEYFSETQRNKGNFPGRFSGRQFSNSRSEMNVSTLELGDSALYLCASSLSSGGTYEQYFGPGTRLTVT.

There are a few counts of this clonotype. V is TRBV19 and J is TRBJ2-7; the D gene is possibly TRBD1 (5 bases). Deletions cut 4 bases from V and 1 base from J, with 11 bases between. The CDR3 totals 14 residues. Germline V gives CDR1 LNHDA, CDR2 SQIVND (reference sequence). CDR3 sequence (DNA): TGTGCCAGTAGTAAGGCAGGGAATTCCTACGAGCAGTACTTC. Its translation is CASSKAGNSYEQYF.